A single sample gave rise to the 22 T cell receptor beta chains below, sequenced in a study of cytomegalovirus exposure and HLA in healthy donors. The primer mix had 60 Vbeta and 13 Jbeta primers. Clones were read by immunoSEQ multiplex PCR, and TCRdb kept only the in-frame ones, dropping some. Here the sample spans roughly 140,000 clones, approximately 81% being singletons. The sequenced sample was PBMCs. The receptors were gathered from a boy aged 2 to 10 in good health and CMV-seronegative.

V and J are TRBV4-1 and TRBJ2-1, with 12 bases identical to TRBD2. The V gene's germline CDR1 is MGHRA and CDR2 YSYEKL. Trimming at V came to 1 base and at J to 8 bases, leaving 9 bases not matched to a gene. There are 17 residues in the CDR3. This chain's CDR3 is CASSQASTSGRFHEQFF. In DNA form, the CDR3 reads TGCGCCAGCAGCCAAGCCTCGACTAGCGGGAGATTTCATGAGCAGTTCTTC.

The chain is built from TRBV7-9 and TRBJ1-5; 8 nucleotides match TRBD1. Germline V gene lookup returns CDR1 SEHNR and CDR2 FQNEAQ (reference sequence). This CDR3 is 18 amino acids long. V gave up 5 bases and J gave up 6 bases; unmatched junction bases: 18. The CDR3 DNA reads TGTGCCAGCAGCCGCGCCCCGGGGCTACCAGGGGGCGGTCAGCCCCAGCATTTT. It translates to CASSRAPGLPGGGQPQHF. Together with reference TRBV7-9 and TRBJ1-5, the CDR3 gives the full variable domain: DTGVSQNPRHKITKRGQNVTFRCDPISEHNRLYWYRQTLGQGPEFLTYFQNEAQLEKSRLLSDRFSAERPKGSFSTLEIQRTEQGDSAMYLCASSRAPGLPGGGQPQHFGDGTRLSIL.

This clone was seen once. The junction shows a germline mismatch at one end, possibly a read error. The V and J genes are TRBV7-9 and TRBJ2-1; 12 nucleotides line up with TRBD2. The CDR3 is 14 amino acids. The V gene's germline CDR1 is SEHNR and CDR2 FQNEAQ (reference sequence). For the CDR3, the DNA is TGTGCCAGCAGCCTAGCGGGAGGGTACAATGAGCAGTTCTTC. Its protein is CASSLAGGYNEQFF.

J is TRBJ1-2 and V is TRBV18; TRBD1 is a possible D gene (5 bases). The ends were cut back, 6 bases at V and 4 bases at J, with 18 bases in the middle. From germline, CDR1 is KGHSH and CDR2 LQKENI. The CDR3 loop spans 15 amino acids. The CDR3, as DNA: TGTGCCAGCTCCCCGGGTCAGGGCGCAAGCTATGGCTACACCTTC. Translated, it gives CASSPGQGASYGYTF.

This clone was observed a handful of times. The J gene is TRBJ1-3, the V gene TRBV7-8; a weak D match, TRBD1 (5 bases). Trimming stripped 3 bases from V and 6 bases from J, with 9 bases between. This CDR3 has 13 amino acids. The germline CDR1 and CDR2 sequences are SGHVS and FQNEAQ. CDR3 nucleotide sequence: TGTGCCAGCAGCTTGACAGAGATAAACACCATATATTTT. This codes for CASSLTEINTIYF.

This chain uses TRBV7-2 with TRBJ1-5; D is possibly TRBD1 (6 bases). The V end lost 4 bases, the J end lost 2 bases, and 9 bases lay between the germline ends. The CDR3 totals 14 residues. Germline CDR1 and CDR2: SGHTA and FQGNSA. Written as DNA, the CDR3 is TGTGCCAGCAGCTCACAGGGCGGCAATCAGCCCCAGCATTTT. Translated, it gives CASSSQGGNQPQHF.

This chain links TRBV10-3 with TRBJ1-3; D gene uncertain. This CDR3 contains 16 residues. Germline V lookup: CDR1 ENHRY, CDR2 SYGVKD. V gave up 1 base and J gave up 0 bases, with 10 bases separating them. The CDR3, as DNA: TGTGCCATCAGTGAGTTTGCACAAGACTCTGGAAACACCATATATTTT. As protein: CAISEFAQDSGNTIYF.

The chain carries TRBV7-2 and TRBJ2-7, with TRBD1 identical over 10 bases. In germline, CDR1 is SGHTA, CDR2 FQGNSA. The V segment lost 0 bases and the J segment 4 bases; nucleotides outside the gene matches: 6. The CDR3 has 16 amino acids. The CDR3: CASSLAVGQGTYEQYF. The DNA of the CDR3 is TGTGCCAGCAGCTTAGCGGTGGGACAGGGGACTTACGAGCAGTACTTC.

V and J are TRBV18 and TRBJ2-4; 7 bases agree with TRBD1. CDR1 and CDR2 (germline): KGHSH, LQKENI. V gave up 4 bases and J gave up 7 bases; unmatched junction bases: 13. The CDR3 covers 16 residues. CDR3 DNA sequence: TGTGCCAGCTCACTCCGGGACAGCGTCGCGGTGAACATTCAGTACTTC. Translation gives CASSLRDSVAVNIQYF.

The chain combines TRBV14 with TRBJ1-4, with TRBD1 as a possible D gene (6 bases). The length of the CDR3 is 17 residues. The V end lost 4 bases, the J end lost 0 bases, and 15 bases lay between the germline ends. Germline V gives CDR1 SGHDN, CDR2 FVKESK. CDR3 DNA: TGTGCCAGCAGCCCAGGGGAGACTTGGGCAACTAATGAAAAACTGTTTTTT. It encodes CASSPGETWATNEKLFF.

V gene TRBV25-1 combines with J gene TRBJ2-5, with 8 bases fitting TRBD2. The germline CDR1 and CDR2 sequences are MGHDK and SYGVNS. Trimming at V came to 1 base and at J to 2 bases, leaving 6 bases not matched to a gene. The CDR3 sequence is 16 residues long. The chain's CDR3 is CASSESAGEGQETQYF. DNA of the CDR3: TGTGCCAGCAGTGAATCAGCGGGAGAGGGGCAAGAGACCCAGTACTTC.

In its sample, this clone was seen a few times. This chain links TRBV2 with TRBJ2-7; no clear D. V lost 10 bases, J lost 6 bases, and 13 bases lay in between. This CDR3 comprises 11 residues. The germline V gene has CDR1 SNHLY and CDR2 FYNNEI. The CDR3: CATVASGEQYF. DNA of the CDR3: TGTGCCACCGTGGCGTCGGGCGAGCAGTACTTC.

This sequence joins TRBV11-2 and TRBJ2-7, with unresolved D. CDR1 is SGHAT, CDR2 FQNNGV, per germline. Trimming took 1 base from V and 7 from J, leaving 14 bases between them. The CDR3 is 14 residues long. CDR3 bases: TGTGCCAGCAGCTTAGGGCTAGTTTCGTTGGAGCAGTACTTC. Protein product: CASSLGLVSLEQYF. Looking up the rest from reference TRBV11-2 and TRBJ2-7 gives the full variable domain: EAGVAQSPRYKIIEKRQSVAFWCNPISGHATLYWYQQILGQGPKLLIQFQNNGVVDDSQLPKDRFSAERLKGVDSTLKIQPAKLEDSAVYLCASSLGLVSLEQYFGPGTRLTVT.

The chain links TRBV5-4 to TRBJ2-7; the match to TRBD1 covers 7 bases. The CDR3 extends over 13 amino acids. J gave up 2 bases and V 4 bases, and 3 bases lay outside the gene matches. Germline assignment: CDR1 SGHNT and CDR2 YYREEE (reference sequence). The CDR3 reads CASSHQGAYEQYF. The CDR3 nucleotides are TGTGCCAGCAGCCATCAGGGGGCCTACGAGCAGTACTTC.

This clone was recorded a few times. This chain connects TRBV6-5 to TRBJ1-1, with a possible D match to TRBD1 (5 bases). The CDR3 runs 13 residues. Trimming removed 4 bases at V and 4 bases at J, with 10 bases between. Germline CDR1 reads MNHEY; CDR2 reads SVGAGI. CDR3 coding DNA: TGTGCCAGCAGTTTAGACAGATCCACTGAAGCTTTCTTT. As protein: CASSLDRSTEAFF.

V gene TRBV2 combines with J gene TRBJ2-3; 12 bases are shared with TRBD2. CDR1 is SNHLY, CDR2 FYNNEI, per germline. The V gene end was trimmed by 5 bases and the J gene end by 5 bases; junction bases not matched to a gene: 14. There are 18 residues in the CDR3. In DNA form, the CDR3 reads TGTGCCAGCAGTCGACTAGCGGGAGCTCTCAAGGCACGAGATACGCAGTATTTT. Protein: CASSRLAGALKARDTQYF.

On this clone: Distinct nucleotide sequences in the sample also encode this CDR3. The gene calls are TRBV7-2 and TRBJ2-7; D not certain. This CDR3 has 13 amino acids. The germline V gene has CDR1 SGHTA and CDR2 FQGNSA. V lost 1 base and J 2 bases, leaving 6 bases between the germline ends. The CDR3 loop is CASSLVQTYEQYF. The CDR3 DNA is TGTGCCAGCAGCTTAGTACAGACCTACGAGCAGTACTTC. Full variable domain (missing parts from reference TRBV7-2 and TRBJ2-7): GAGVSQSPSNKVTEKGKDVELRCDPISGHTALYWYRQSLGQGLEFLIYFQGNSAPDKSGLPSDRFSAERTGGSVSTLTIQRTQQEDSAVYLCASSLVQTYEQYFGPGTRLTVT.

The chain recombines TRBV11-2 with TRBJ2-1; no reliable D call. This CDR3 spans 12 amino acids. The V end was cut by 2 bases, the J end by 6 bases, with 5 bases between. Germline V lookup: CDR1 SGHAT, CDR2 FQNNGV. Here the CDR3 reads CASSLSLNEQFF. In DNA, the CDR3 is TGTGCCAGCAGCTTATCCCTCAATGAGCAGTTCTTC.

The chain uses TRBV5-4 and TRBJ2-1; 9 bases fit TRBD2. Germline V gene lookup returns CDR1 SGHNT and CDR2 YYREEE (reference sequence). V lost 1 base and J lost 3; bases outside the gene matches: 2. The CDR3 runs to 15 residues. The CDR3 DNA reads TGTGCCAGCAGCTTGCTAGCGGGGCGCTACAATGAGCAGTTCTTC. It yields the protein CASSLLAGRYNEQFF.

With respect to this clone: A read error may account for a junction end that differs from germline. The chain recombines TRBV5-6 with TRBJ2-7; TRBD1 agrees at 8 bases. The CDR3 runs 16 residues. Germline V lookup: CDR1 SGHDT, CDR2 YYEEEE. This CDR3 reads CAGSLPQGATWSEQYF. The CDR3 nucleotides read TGTGCCGGCAGCTTGCCTCAGGGGGCCACTTGGAGCGAGCAGTACTTC.

The V call is TRBV7-9, the J call TRBJ2-1; possibly TRBD2 for D (7 bases). Trimming took off 1 base at V and 5 bases at J, with 15 bases between the two ends. CDR1 and CDR2 from the germline V gene are SEHNR and FQNEAQ (reference sequence). The CDR3 consists of 16 residues. CDR3 DNA: TGTGCCAGCAGCTTAGTGGGGGGGCGCATCAACAATGAGCAGTTCTTC. The encoded protein is CASSLVGGRINNEQFF.

The chain employs TRBV5-4 and TRBJ2-4, with 12 bases aligning to TRBD2. CDR3 length equals 17 residues. The ends lost 4 bases at V and 2 bases at J; junction bases unmatched: 7. From germline, CDR1 is SGHNT and CDR2 YYREEE (reference sequence). The CDR3 DNA reads as TGTGCCAGCAGCCCCAGGACTAGCGGGACGCCCAAAAACATTCAGTACTTC. Protein sequence: CASSPRTSGTPKNIQYF.